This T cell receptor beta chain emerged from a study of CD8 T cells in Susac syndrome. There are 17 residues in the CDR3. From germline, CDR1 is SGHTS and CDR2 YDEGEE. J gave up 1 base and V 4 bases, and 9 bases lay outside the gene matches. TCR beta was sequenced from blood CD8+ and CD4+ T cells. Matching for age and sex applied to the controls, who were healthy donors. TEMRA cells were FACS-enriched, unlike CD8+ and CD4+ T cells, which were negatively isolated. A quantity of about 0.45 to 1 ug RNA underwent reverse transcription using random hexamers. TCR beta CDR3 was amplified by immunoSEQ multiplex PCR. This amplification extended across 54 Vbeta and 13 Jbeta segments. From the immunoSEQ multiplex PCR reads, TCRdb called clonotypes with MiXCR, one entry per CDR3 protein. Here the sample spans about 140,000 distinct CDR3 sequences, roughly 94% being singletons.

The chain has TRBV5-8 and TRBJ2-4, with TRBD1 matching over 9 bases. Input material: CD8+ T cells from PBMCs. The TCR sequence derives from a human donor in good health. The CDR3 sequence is CASSGYGTGMAKNIQYF. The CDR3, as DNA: TGTGCCAGCAGCGGATACGGGACAGGGATGGCCAAAAACATTCAGTACTTC.